Described below is a single TCR beta chain sequence and its context. Its specificity is not known. There were only Caucasian adults among the donors, and all lived in Nashville, Tennessee. The authors split each subset's genomic DNA evenly across several immunoSEQ plates. In the authors' methods: Sequence data from immunoSEQ were junction-only and lacked quality scores; consequently, filtering differed. Libraries were prepared by immunoSEQ multiplex PCR; TCRdb keeps only in-frame clonotypes and omits some of them. The DNA was the basis for D and trimming; V, J and clone size are from that table. The sample contains 450,000 to 500,000 clones, 79% of which appear only once. The data are from a study of shared clonotypes between healthy human individuals. Study-wide results and limits: Genetic and exposure-history diversity was limited by the small donor number.

The receptor was isolated from a woman aged 40 to 50 in good health. Some clones in this sample may be carry-over from other donors' samples. Sequences were obtained from PBMCs.

The CDR3 DNA reads as TGCGCCAGCAGTCCCTTTGGGCAGCAAGGGTCCTACGAGCAGTACTTC. Protein product: CASSPFGQQGSYEQYF. The chain is built from TRBV5-1 and TRBJ2-7; unclear D gene. From germline, CDR1 is SGHRS and CDR2 YFSETQ. The CDR3 is made up of 16 amino acids. V was trimmed by 5 bases and J by 1 base, leaving 19 bases between them.